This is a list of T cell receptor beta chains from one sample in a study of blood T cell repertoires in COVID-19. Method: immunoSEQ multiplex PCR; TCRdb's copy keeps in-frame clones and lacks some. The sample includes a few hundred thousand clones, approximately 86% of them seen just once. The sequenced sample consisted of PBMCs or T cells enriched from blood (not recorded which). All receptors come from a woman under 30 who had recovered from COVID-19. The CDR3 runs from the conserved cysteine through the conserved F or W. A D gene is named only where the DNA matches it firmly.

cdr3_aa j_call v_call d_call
CASSLPRLAGGPEGADTQYF TRBJ2-3 TRBV7-3 TRBD2
CASSWLGLAGGPTNTGELFF TRBJ2-2 TRBV5-1 TRBD2
CASSPKDSPRDTEAFF TRBJ1-1 TRBV18 -
CASSEGRKYNSPLHF TRBJ1-6 TRBV2 -
CASSLNGLPNAETQYF TRBJ2-5 TRBV5-4 -
CASSSGQQLYNEQFF TRBJ2-1 TRBV5-4 TRBD1
CASSVEGLEGDEQYF TRBJ2-7 TRBV9 TRBD2
CASMGQATYNEQFF TRBJ2-1 TRBV28 TRBD1
CASSFSGAPGVTEAFF TRBJ1-1 TRBV7-8 -
CASSQDLQREETQYF TRBJ2-5 TRBV4-2 -
CASSYRDRGSEQYF TRBJ2-7 TRBV6-5 TRBD1
CASSPSSLLGYTF TRBJ1-2 TRBV6-5 -
CASSVANPNQPQHF TRBJ1-5 TRBV7-2 -
CASRGRGRAELFF TRBJ2-2 TRBV28 TRBD1
CASSSTGQVEAFF TRBJ1-1 TRBV6-5 TRBD1
CASRDSWNTEAFF TRBJ1-1 TRBV2 -
CASSQISVRGSSNTGELFF TRBJ2-2 TRBV4-1 TRBD1
CASSSWDKADQPQHF TRBJ1-5 TRBV28 -
CASKRRAGLSYEQYF TRBJ2-7 TRBV19 -
CASSLGGAGGLGYGYTF TRBJ1-2 TRBV7-2 TRBD1
CASSLFRDSSYNEQFF TRBJ2-1 TRBV5-5 TRBD1
CASSVRGGLSYNEQFF TRBJ2-1 TRBV9 -